The rows below give T cell receptor beta chains drawn from one sample of a study of post-analysis software for immune sequencing data. TCRdb ran MiXCR on the PCR reads and lists one entry per CDR3 protein. This sample has 500,000 to 600,000 distinct CDR3 sequences; 44% occur once, and the top ten carry under 2%. Sample: blood. The receptors derive from a girl between 5 and 17 years old with multiple sclerosis. Each CDR3 is given with its conserved first and last residue. The size of a clone is reported for some rows only, either as once, few or many, or as a class for expanded clones.

TRBV11-2	.	TRBJ2-3	CASSHRDPSTDTQYF
TRBV20-1	.	TRBJ2-5	CSARAMAVQETQYF
TRBV20-1	.	TRBJ2-1	CSAIDREQFF
TRBV5-5	.	TRBJ2-3	CASSLGSSLAVTDTQYF
TRBV12-3/TRBV12-4	.	TRBJ2-7	CASSSSQGGNYEQYF
TRBV6-5	many	TRBJ2-1	CAKTGDINNEQFF
TRBV25-1	few	TRBJ1-1	CASSELRGSATEAFF
TRBV20-1	.	TRBJ1-4	CSAREGHRGQEKLFF
TRBV29-1	once	TRBJ1-2	CSVNNPTGHGYTF
TRBV6-5	.	TRBJ2-7	CASSYYFGDNYEQYF
TRBV7-9	.	TRBJ2-4	CASSDGQGVTTKNIQYF
TRBV9	few	TRBJ2-1	CASSSRAGSYNEQFF
TRBV7-9	.	TRBJ2-3	CASSARTGGLAGDDTQYF
TRBV4-2	few	TRBJ1-2	CASRSDRPANYGYTF
TRBV5-1	few	TRBJ2-1	CASRTRSYNEQFF
TRBV7-8	.	TRBJ2-4	CASSLGGRRGAKNIQYF
TRBV5-1	.	TRBJ2-7	CASRGPVDYEQYF
TRBV27	many	TRBJ2-7	CASSLQGRSYEQYF
TRBV5-1	.	TRBJ2-1	CASISSGTGNYNEQFF
TRBV20-1	few	TRBJ2-7	CSARTSGGSYEQYF
TRBV3-1	.	TRBJ2-7	CASSLGLAGEEQYF
TRBV5-1	.	TRBJ2-1	CASSGGLAGGHNEQFF
TRBV5-1	.	TRBJ2-7	CASSLVAETGYEQYF
TRBV10-2	.	TRBJ2-3	CASTVGGGLSDTQYF
TRBV3-1	few	TRBJ2-5	CASSQDGRVAETQYF
TRBV6-5	.	TRBJ2-3	CASSTPRTQYF
TRBV28	once	TRBJ2-6	CASSTDWDRRLSGANVLTF
TRBV7-9	few	TRBJ1-2	CASSFNGYTF
TRBV30	.	TRBJ1-2	CAWRPVVRDNYGYTF
TRBV3-1	.	TRBJ1-2	CASSPRELNYGYTF
TRBV5-1	.	TRBJ2-1	CASSAGGRNNEQFF
TRBV30	.	TRBJ2-4	CAWSQPSGQKYF
TRBV12-3/TRBV12-4	many	TRBJ1-1	CASSSTGNTEAFF
TRBV5-1	.	TRBJ1-1	CASSLDWGGLTEAFF
TRBV20-1	.	TRBJ2-3	CSARDGRSGDTQYF
TRBV14	few	TRBJ2-3	CASSQPSGSHSSTDTQYF
TRBV6-6	few	TRBJ2-7	CASSRGGGISYEQYF
TRBV2	.	TRBJ2-1	CASRAEGRSYNEQFF
TRBV7-9	.	TRBJ1-1	CASSPQAGTGYTEAFF
TRBV2	.	TRBJ2-7	CASTGAGGLYNEQYF
TRBV29-1	few	TRBJ2-3	CSGGLRTDTQYF
TRBV29-1	.	TRBJ2-5	CSAGGGTETQYF
TRBV6-4	.	TRBJ2-7	CAGDTSSYEQYF
TRBV12-3/TRBV12-4	many	TRBJ2-1	CASSFSGNEQFF
TRBV12-3/TRBV12-4	few	TRBJ1-1	CASSFGQANTEAFF
TRBV12-3/TRBV12-4	.	TRBJ2-4	CASTMARAKNIQYF
TRBV12-3/TRBV12-4	.	TRBJ1-3	CASSLGQGGNTIYF
TRBV29-1	.	TRBJ2-3	CSVELAGVTDTQYF
TRBV10-3	.	TRBJ1-2	CAISDQRESRYTF
TRBV6-1	.	TRBJ2-1	CASSRRTSGRGGAYNEQFF
TRBV20-1	few	TRBJ2-5	CSAPTGTSGVPGETQYF
TRBV27	many	TRBJ1-5	CASSLGGGEPQHF
TRBV6-5	.	TRBJ2-7	CASSYSKDGSYEQYF
TRBV20-1	few	TRBJ2-5	CSAEQRTQETQYF
TRBV3-1	.	TRBJ2-6	CASSLNPTGANVLTF